These 18 T cell receptor beta chains share one sample of origin, sequenced in a study of T cell responses to AZD1222 COVID-19 vaccine. Sequencing used immunoSEQ multiplex PCR; TCRdb keeps in-frame clones, though not all of them. The data hold 150,000 to 180,000 clones, with over 75% observed a single time. Sequences were derived from peripheral blood, sampled on day 0 of AZD1222 vaccination. These receptors were collected from an adult in good health.

V is TRBV2 and J is TRBJ2-1; a weak D match, TRBD2 (6 bases). Trimming took off 6 bases at V and 3 bases at J, with 12 bases between the two ends. CDR3 length: 14 residues. CDR1 is SNHLY, CDR2 FYNNEI, per germline. CDR3 amino acids: CASRTGLGYNEQFF. In nucleotides, the CDR3 is TGTGCCAGCAGGACGGGACTCGGCTACAATGAGCAGTTCTTC. Filled out from reference TRBV2 and TRBJ2-1, the complete variable domain reads EPEVTQTPSHQVTQMGQEVILRCVPISNHLYFYWYRQILGQKVEFLVSFYNNEISEKSEIFDDQFSVERPDGSNFTLKIRSTKLEDSAMYFCASRTGLGYNEQFFGPGTRLTVL.

The chain carries TRBV6-5 and TRBJ1-4, with D possibly matching TRBD1 (6 bases). The CDR3 loop spans 15 amino acids. The V and J ends lost 5 bases and 2 bases respectively, with 12 bases between them. Germline CDR1 is MNHEY and CDR2 is SVGAGI. The CDR3 region is CASSRRQVTNEKLFF. The CDR3, as DNA: TGTGCCAGCAGTAGGAGACAGGTTACTAATGAAAAACTGTTTTTT.

The chain recombines TRBV12-5 with TRBJ1-1; 12 bases fit TRBD1. V was clipped by 1 base and J by 5 bases; unmatched bases: 5. Germline CDR1 is LGHNT and CDR2 is FRNRAP. The length of the CDR3 is 16 residues. The CDR3 sequence is CASGLGDRGPVTEAFF. CDR3 bases: TGTGCTAGTGGTTTGGGGGACAGGGGGCCCGTAACTGAAGCTTTCTTT.

The J gene is TRBJ1-2, the V gene TRBV5-4, with D possibly TRBD1 on 5 matching bases. V was shortened by 4 bases and J by 2 bases, with 18 bases between the two germline ends. This CDR3 is built from 16 residues. Per germline, CDR1 SGHNT and CDR2 YYREEE (reference sequence). CDR3 residues: CASSPWGGGINYGYTF. For the CDR3, the DNA is TGTGCCAGCAGCCCCTGGGGGGGAGGAATAAACTATGGCTACACCTTC. Looking up the rest from reference TRBV5-4 and TRBJ1-2 gives the full variable domain: ETGVTQSPTHLIKTRGQQVTLRCSSQSGHNTVSWYQQALGQGPQFIFQYYREEENGRGNFPPRFSGLQFPNYSSELNVNALELDDSALYLCASSPWGGGINYGYTFGSGTRLTVV.

The genes are TRBV12-5 and TRBJ2-7, with TRBD2 matching over 8 bases. This CDR3 spans 14 amino acids. Losses at the gene ends were 7 bases for V and 4 bases for J; bases not matched to a gene: 9. Per germline, CDR1 LGHNT and CDR2 FRNRAP. Written as DNA, the CDR3 is TGTGCTAGTGCTGGGAGCGGGAGCATTTACGAGCAGTACTTC. Translation gives CASAGSGSIYEQYF. The full variable domain, completed using reference TRBV12-5 and TRBJ2-7, is DARVTQTPRHKVTEMGQEVTMRCQPILGHNTVFWYRQTMMQGLELLAYFRNRAPLDDSGMPKDRFSAEMPDATLATLKIQPSEPRDSAVYFCASAGSGSIYEQYFGPGTRLTVT.

The chain uses TRBV19 and TRBJ2-1, with 7 bases fitting TRBD1. Germline V gene lookup returns CDR1 LNHDA and CDR2 SQIVND (reference sequence). CDR3 length: 17 residues. After removal of 1 base from V and 6 bases from J, the junction contained 12 bases not matched to a gene. The CDR3 spells CASSIGARDRVGNEQFF. The CDR3 DNA reads as TGTGCCAGTAGTATAGGGGCAAGAGACAGGGTTGGCAATGAGCAGTTCTTC.

This clone turned up a few times. This chain uses TRBV4-1 with TRBJ2-7; TRBD1 aligns across 7 bases. J gave up 2 bases and V 0 bases, and 4 bases lay outside the gene matches. There are 15 residues in the CDR3. Germline lookup yields CDR1 MGHRA and CDR2 YSYEKL. The CDR3 reads CASSQEGTVTYEQYF. In nucleotides, the CDR3 is TGCGCCAGCAGCCAAGAAGGGACAGTCACCTACGAGCAGTACTTC.

V and J are TRBV14 and TRBJ1-4, with 8 bases aligning to TRBD1. From germline, CDR1 is SGHDN and CDR2 FVKESK. The CDR3 length is 16 residues. Unmatched junction bases numbered 11, after V lost 4 bases and J lost 7 bases. The CDR3 protein is CASSRLAGTGGEKLFF. DNA of the CDR3: TGTGCCAGCAGCCGGTTGGCCGGGACAGGTGGTGAAAAACTGTTTTTT.

The chain is built from TRBV12-5 and TRBJ2-2; no definite D call. CDR3 size: 13 residues. CDR1 is LGHNT and CDR2 is FRNRAP in the germline V gene. V was clipped by 3 bases and J by 1 base, with 3 bases between them. The CDR3 loop reads CASGLGNTGELFF. The CDR3 DNA reads TGTGCTAGTGGTTTAGGGAACACCGGGGAGCTGTTTTTT.

This chain links TRBV30 with TRBJ1-1, with TRBD1 matching 9 bases. The CDR3 runs to 14 residues. Germline loops: CDR1 GTSNPN, CDR2 SVGIG (reference sequence). The V gene end was trimmed by 4 bases and the J gene end by 1 base; junction bases not matched to a gene: 4. The CDR3 nucleotides are TGTGCCTGGAACACGGGACAGGGGAACACTGAAGCTTTCTTT. Translation gives CAWNTGQGNTEAFF.

The chain employs TRBV19 and TRBJ2-2, with no clear D. Germline V gene data show CDR1 as LNHDA and CDR2 as SQIVND (reference sequence). CDR3 length: 16 amino acids. V was trimmed by 4 bases and J by 2 bases, leaving 14 bases between them. The chain's CDR3 is CASSRKSNFNTGELFF. The CDR3 region has the DNA TGTGCCAGTAGTAGAAAATCTAATTTCAACACCGGGGAGCTGTTTTTT. Full variable domain (remainder filled in from reference TRBV19 and TRBJ2-2): DGGITQSPKYLFRKEGQNVTLSCEQNLNHDAMYWYRQDPGQGLRLIYYSQIVNDFQKGDIAEGYSVSREKKESFPLTVTSAQKNPTAFYLCASSRKSNFNTGELFFGEGSRLTVL.

V gene TRBV7-2 combines with J gene TRBJ1-6; 7 bases fit TRBD1. The ends lost 0 bases at V and 0 bases at J; junction bases unmatched: 5. Germline CDR1 reads SGHTA; CDR2 reads FQGNSA. The CDR3 is made up of 18 amino acids. The CDR3: CASSLASDRSSYNSPLHF. CDR3 DNA sequence: TGTGCCAGCAGCTTAGCTTCGGACAGGAGCTCCTATAATTCACCCCTCCACTTT.

J is TRBJ2-7 and V is TRBV28; TRBD2 aligns across 11 bases. CDR3 length equals 15 residues. Unmatched junction bases numbered 8, after V lost 6 bases and J lost 4 bases. Germline values: CDR1 MDHEN, CDR2 SYDVKM. CDR3 bases: TGTGCCAGCAGGTCTCTAGCGGGAGGTCTATACGAGCAGTACTTC. As protein: CASRSLAGGLYEQYF.

The rearrangement joins TRBV27 to TRBJ1-5, with TRBD1 identical over 7 bases. The CDR3 covers 14 residues. The J segment lost 1 base and the V segment lost 5 bases, leaving 2 bases of the junction unmatched. The germline CDR1 and CDR2 sequences are MNHEY and SMNVEV (reference sequence). CDR3: CASSPTGSNQPQHF. The CDR3 nucleotides read TGTGCCAGCAGTCCGACAGGGAGCAATCAGCCCCAGCATTTT.

This clone came up a few times. The J gene is TRBJ2-7, the V gene TRBV2, with D possibly matching TRBD1 (5 bases). V lost 6 bases and J lost 3, with 18 bases in between. The CDR3 is 15 residues long. From germline, CDR1 is SNHLY and CDR2 FYNNEI. CDR3 sequence reads: CASSTDSSTFYEQYF. Written as DNA, the CDR3 is TGTGCCAGCAGCACTGACAGTTCTACTTTCTACGAGCAGTACTTC.

The chain has TRBV5-1 and TRBJ2-1, with D possibly being TRBD1 (5 bases). This CDR3 has 17 amino acids. Trimming removed 1 base from V and 7 bases from J, with 21 bases in between. The V gene's germline CDR1 is SGHRS and CDR2 YFSETQ. The CDR3 here is CASSLWPAILKGNEQFF. The CDR3 nucleotides are TGCGCCAGCAGCTTGTGGCCTGCTATTTTAAAGGGGAATGAGCAGTTCTTC.

The chain is built from TRBV28 and TRBJ2-5; 8 bases are a match to TRBD1. The CDR3 sequence is 11 residues long. V lost 10 bases and J lost 5; bases outside the gene matches: 3. Per the germline V gene, CDR1 is MDHEN and CDR2 is SYDVKM. In DNA, the CDR3 is TGTGCCACCACAGGGGGGGAGACCCAGTACTTC. This gives the protein CATTGGETQYF.

This chain uses TRBV6-5 with TRBJ2-3, with 8 bases lining up with TRBD2. V trimming: 2 bases; J trimming: 0 bases; junction bases outside the gene matches: 4. Germline V gene sequence: CDR1 MNHEY, CDR2 SVGAGI. This CDR3 has 16 amino acids. The CDR3: CASSYHRLASTDTQYF. The DNA of the CDR3 is TGTGCCAGCAGTTACCATAGACTAGCGAGCACAGATACGCAGTATTTT.